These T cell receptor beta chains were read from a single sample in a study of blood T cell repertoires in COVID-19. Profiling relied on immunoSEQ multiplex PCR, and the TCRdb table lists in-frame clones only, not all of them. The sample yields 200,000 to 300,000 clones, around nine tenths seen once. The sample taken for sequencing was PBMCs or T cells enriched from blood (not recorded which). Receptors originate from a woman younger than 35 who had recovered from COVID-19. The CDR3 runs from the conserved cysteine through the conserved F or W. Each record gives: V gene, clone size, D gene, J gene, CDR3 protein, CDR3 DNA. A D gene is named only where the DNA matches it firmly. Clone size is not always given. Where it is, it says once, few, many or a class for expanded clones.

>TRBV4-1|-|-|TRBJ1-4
CASSQVGGYEKLFF
TGCGCCAGCAGCCAAGTGGGGGGTTATGAAAAACTGTTTTTT
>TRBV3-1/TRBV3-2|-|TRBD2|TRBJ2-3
CASSNELAGMNTQYF
TGTGCCAGCAGCAATGAACTAGCGGGAATGAATACGCAGTATTTT
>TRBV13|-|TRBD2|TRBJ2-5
CASASTSESNGRAQYF
TGTGCCAGCGCCTCTACGAGCGAATCTAACGGGAGGGCCCAGTACTTC
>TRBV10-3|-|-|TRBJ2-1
CAISTGTQMRNEQFF
TGTGCCATCAGTACCGGGACACAAATGCGCAATGAGCAGTTCTTC
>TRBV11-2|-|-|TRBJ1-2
CASSPSRTARYGYTF
TGTGCCAGCAGCCCCTCCAGAACGGCTAGGTATGGCTACACCTTC
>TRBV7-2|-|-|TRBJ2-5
CASSLAGSTQETQYF
TGTGCCAGCAGCTTAGCGGGCAGTACACAAGAGACCCAGTACTTC
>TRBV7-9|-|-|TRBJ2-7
CASSLTYPSGFGHEQYF
TGTGCCAGCAGCTTAACTTACCCCTCGGGATTCGGCCACGAGCAGTACTTC
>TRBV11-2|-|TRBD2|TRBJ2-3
CASSRTSGGYSSTDTQYF
TGTGCCAGCAGCAGGACTAGCGGGGGCTATTCTAGCACAGATACGCAGTATTTT
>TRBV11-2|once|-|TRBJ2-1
CASSLGTYNEQFF
TGTGCCAGCAGCTTAGGAACTTACAATGAGCAGTTCTTC
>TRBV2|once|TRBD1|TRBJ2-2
CASSSGSGGFWGLFF
TGTGCCAGCAGTTCGGGGTCAGGGGGTTTTTGGGGCCTGTTTTTT
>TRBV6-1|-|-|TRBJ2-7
CASSEALTETYEQYF
TGTGCCAGCAGTGAAGCTTTGACAGAGACCTACGAGCAGTACTTC
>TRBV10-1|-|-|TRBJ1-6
CASSEIRNSPLHF
TGCGCCAGCAGTGAGATTCGGAATTCACCCCTCCACTTT
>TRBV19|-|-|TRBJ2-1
CASSIVGYNEQFF
TGTGCCAGTAGTATTGTCGGGTACAATGAGCAGTTCTTC